These 18 T cell receptor beta chains share one sample of origin, sequenced in a study of blood T cell repertoires in COVID-19. Profiling relied on immunoSEQ multiplex PCR, and the TCRdb table lists in-frame clones only, not all of them. The sample gives about 220,000 clones, around 89% of which show up once; about 16% is in the top ten. The sequenced material came from PBMCs or T cells enriched from blood (not recorded which). These receptors all come from a man aged 25-45 years who had been exposed to COVID-19.

This chain links TRBV4-2 with TRBJ2-1, with TRBD2 matching over 11 bases. Germline V gene data show CDR1 as LGHNA and CDR2 as YNFKEQ. J lost 0 bases, V lost 2 bases, and 12 bases had no gene match. The CDR3 has 20 amino acids. Written as DNA, the CDR3 is TGTGCCAGCAGCCAATCTAGATTTAGCGGGGGGGCGAGCTCCTACAATGAGCAGTTCTTC. This sequence encodes CASSQSRFSGGASSYNEQFF.

The CDR3 spells CASSPGTGNSPLHF. CDR3 sequence (DNA): TGTGCCAGCAGCCCAGGGACAGGGAATTCACCCCTCCACTTT. The chain is built from TRBV11-2 and TRBJ1-6, with TRBD1 identical over 9 bases. V dropped 5 bases and J dropped 7; count of bases not matched to a gene: 3. Germline assignment: CDR1 SGHAT and CDR2 FQNNGV. This CDR3 has 14 residues.

The V call is TRBV4-1, the J call TRBJ1-2; possibly TRBD1 for D (5 bases). Trimming removed 1 base from V and 0 bases from J, with 9 bases in between. This CDR3 has 15 amino acids. Germline CDR1 reads MGHRA; CDR2 reads YSYEKL. The CDR3 DNA is TGCGCCAGCAGCCAAGTTCCGGGGGCTAACTATGGCTACACCTTC. As protein: CASSQVPGANYGYTF.

This rearrangement joins TRBV10-3 to TRBJ2-1, with 7 bases matching TRBD2. The CDR3 spans 14 residues. Germline values: CDR1 ENHRY, CDR2 SYGVKD. V shed 2 bases and J 9 bases; nucleotides not matched to a gene: 7. The CDR3 sequence: CAISEAPERGEQFF. The CDR3 DNA reads as TGTGCCATCAGTGAGGCGCCAGAGCGGGGTGAGCAGTTCTTC.

The rearrangement links TRBV15 to TRBJ2-3; possible D gene TRBD2, 6 bases. Deletions cut 0 bases from V and 1 base from J, with 11 bases between. The CDR3 is 16 amino acids. Germline V lookup: CDR1 LNHNV, CDR2 YYDKDF (reference sequence). The CDR3 DNA follows: TGTGCCACCAGCAGAGAGCTAGCGAGCGGCACAGATACGCAGTATTTT. As protein: CATSRELASGTDTQYF.

The rearrangement uses TRBV30 and TRBJ1-3, with D uncertain. The CDR3 is made up of 13 amino acids. Germline lookup yields CDR1 GTSNPN and CDR2 SVGIG (reference sequence). Trimming stripped 4 bases from V and 0 bases from J, with 7 bases between. CDR3 amino acids: CAWNYFSGNTIYF. The CDR3 DNA is TGTGCCTGGAATTACTTCTCTGGAAACACCATATATTTT.

V and J are TRBV15 and TRBJ2-7; D remains ambiguous. The CDR3 has 13 residues. Germline V gene sequence: CDR1 LNHNV, CDR2 YYDKDF (reference sequence). V lost 2 bases and J lost 5, with 10 bases in between. The CDR3 is CATSRPPLDEQYF. In nucleotides, the CDR3 is TGTGCCACCAGCAGACCCCCACTCGACGAGCAGTACTTC.

The V and J genes are TRBV5-4 and TRBJ2-3; 7 bases line up with TRBD1. Trimming at V came to 4 bases and at J to 2 bases, leaving 4 bases not matched to a gene. Germline V gene data show CDR1 as SGHNT and CDR2 as YYREEE (reference sequence). This CDR3 contains 14 residues. The CDR3 loop is CASSPGQITDTQYF. CDR3 DNA: TGTGCCAGCAGCCCGGGACAGATCACAGATACGCAGTATTTT.

The gene calls are TRBV29-1 and TRBJ1-2; 8 nucleotides line up with TRBD1. Per germline, CDR1 SQVTM and CDR2 ANQGSEA. The V segment lost 6 bases and the J segment 0 bases; nucleotides outside the gene matches: 6. The CDR3 length is 14 residues. The CDR3 region is CSVEDRASNYGYTF. For the CDR3, the DNA is TGCAGCGTGGAGGACAGGGCCTCTAACTATGGCTACACCTTC.

This CDR3 is CSVEGGGNQPQHF. CDR3 coding DNA: TGCAGCGTTGAGGGAGGGGGCAATCAGCCCCAGCATTTT. V gene TRBV29-1 combines with J gene TRBJ1-5, with D perhaps matching TRBD1 (5 bases). Looked up from germline, CDR1 is SQVTM and CDR2 is ANQGSEA. V lost 3 bases and J lost 2, with 8 bases in between. The length of the CDR3 is 13 residues.

CDR3 amino acids: CASSPQTDNEQFF. The CDR3 DNA is TGTGCCAGCTCACCGCAAACTGACAATGAGCAGTTCTTC. This chain connects TRBV18 to TRBJ2-1; no firm D call. CDR3 length: 13 residues. V shed 3 bases and J shed 5 bases, with 8 bases lying between them. Germline assignment: CDR1 KGHSH and CDR2 LQKENI.

This chain joins TRBV4-3 and TRBJ2-3, with D uncertain. CDR1 is LGHNA and CDR2 is YSLEER in the germline V gene. Between the trimmed V and J ends, which lost 1 base and 0 bases, there was a span of 5 bases. The CDR3 has 14 amino acids. This CDR3 is CASSQGTSTDTQYF. In DNA, the CDR3 is TGCGCCAGCAGCCAAGGAACAAGCACAGATACGCAGTATTTT.

The genes are TRBV30 and TRBJ1-1; D remains ambiguous. The CDR3 covers 11 residues. CDR1 is GTSNPN, CDR2 SVGIG, per germline (reference sequence). V lost 4 bases and J lost 8, with 11 bases in between. CDR3 nucleotide sequence: TGTGCCTGGACCCCGGGGAAAGAAGCTTTCTTT. Amino acids: CAWTPGKEAFF.

The rearrangement uses TRBV4-1 and TRBJ2-2; tentative D call: TRBD1 (6 bases). CDR1 is MGHRA and CDR2 is YSYEKL in the germline V gene. The length of the CDR3 is 18 residues. V was shortened by 4 bases and J by 5 bases, with 23 bases between the two germline ends. CDR3 region: CASSPSLGRGGGTGELFF. CDR3 DNA: TGCGCCAGCAGCCCTAGTCTGGGCAGGGGTGGAGGTACCGGGGAGCTGTTTTTT.

V and J are TRBV12-3 or TRBV12-4 and TRBJ2-1, with D perhaps matching TRBD2 (6 bases). The CDR3 contains 13 residues. The V and J ends lost 6 bases and 7 bases respectively, with 13 bases between them. CDR3 amino acids: CASSALATNEQFF. The DNA for the CDR3 is TGTGCCAGCAGCGCACTAGCCACGAATGAGCAGTTCTTC.

The gene calls are TRBV6-4 and TRBJ1-1, with a possible D match to TRBD1 (5 bases). V was pared by 10 bases and J by 7 bases, with 19 bases between. The germline gives CDR1 MRHNA, CDR2 SNTAGT. The CDR3 is 13 amino acids. CDR3 residues: CAILRPGEGEAFF. DNA for the CDR3: TGTGCCATCCTCAGGCCGGGGGAGGGTGAAGCTTTCTTT.

This chain connects TRBV6-5 to TRBJ1-2, with D possibly being TRBD1 (5 bases). The germline V and J ends were trimmed by 6 bases and 8 bases, with 16 bases remaining between them. Germline V gene sequence: CDR1 MNHEY, CDR2 SVGAGI. The length of the CDR3 is 13 residues. The CDR3 spells CASRTLRGSGYTF. The CDR3 DNA follows: TGTGCCAGCAGAACCCTCCGGGGGAGCGGCTACACCTTC.

The rearrangement links TRBV10-3 to TRBJ1-3; possible D gene TRBD1, 5 bases. V was shortened by 0 bases and J by 0 bases, with 9 bases between the two germline ends. Germline V gene data show CDR1 as ENHRY and CDR2 as SYGVKD. The CDR3 covers 16 residues. The DNA of the CDR3 is TGTGCCATCAGTGAGTCATGGGGACTCTCTGGAAACACCATATATTTT. Translated, it gives CAISESWGLSGNTIYF.